One sample yielded the 8 T cell receptor beta chains listed below, sequenced in a study of T cell repertoires in cytomegalovirus infection. No antigens are known for them. One entry per CDR3 protein results from TCRdb running MiXCR on the reads. The table records 900,000 to 950,000 distinct CDR3 sequences, roughly 31% of them present only once. Sequenced material: cultured CD8+ T cells from PBMCs, taken from culture after CMV antigen stimulation. The source of these receptors is a human donor in good health (CMV status not recorded). Some clones in this sample may be carry-over from other donors' samples.

This chain connects TRBV19 to TRBJ2-1; 7 bases are shared with TRBD2. There are 15 residues in the CDR3. CDR1 LNHDA and CDR2 SQIVND come from the germline V gene (reference sequence). The trim removed 5 bases at V and 5 bases at J, leaving 9 bases unmatched. CDR3 nucleotides: TGTGCCAGTAGTTTCGTGGCGGGGGATAACAATGAGCAGTTCTTC. Translated, it gives CASSFVAGDNNEQFF.

In its sample, this clonotype ranks as medium-sized (0.01 to 0.1%). The chain carries TRBV7-6 and TRBJ1-5; D might be TRBD1 (6 bases). This CDR3 has 16 residues. V shed 1 base and J shed 3 bases, with 13 bases lying between them. Germline CDR1 SGHVS, CDR2 FNYEAQ. The DNA for the CDR3 is TGTGCCAGCAGCTTAGAGGCGGGGGGGCTCAATCAGCCCCAGCATTTT. Translation gives CASSLEAGGLNQPQHF.

Only a few counts were recorded for this clonotype. The gene calls are TRBV6-6 and TRBJ1-1; possible D gene TRBD1, 5 bases. Trimming took off 3 bases at V and 0 bases at J, with 8 bases between the two ends. This CDR3 has 14 residues. Per germline, CDR1 MNHNY and CDR2 SVGAGI (reference sequence). CDR3 in DNA: TGTGCCAGCAGTTATCAGGGCATGAACACTGAAGCTTTCTTT. This codes for CASSYQGMNTEAFF.

This chain links TRBV13 with TRBJ2-7; no definite D call. Trimming left V 5 bases short and J 2 bases short, with 13 bases between. The CDR3 has 14 residues. CDR1 PRHDT and CDR2 FYEKMQ come from the germline V gene (reference sequence). The chain's CDR3 is CASSKTLNPYEQYF. The CDR3 DNA reads TGTGCCAGCAGCAAGACTCTTAATCCCTACGAGCAGTACTTC.

In this sample, this clonotype turned up many times. V and J are TRBV7-6 and TRBJ1-4; no definite D call. The length of the CDR3 is 14 residues. Germline-derived CDR1 and CDR2 are SGHVS and FNYEAQ. The V and J ends lost 5 bases and 8 bases respectively, with 15 bases between them. This chain's CDR3 is CASSAGGFGEKLFF. The CDR3 bases are TGTGCCAGCAGCGCAGGAGGTTTTGGGGAAAAACTGTTTTTT.

The rearrangement uses TRBV12-5 and TRBJ2-3; the match to TRBD2 covers 7 bases. This CDR3 is 15 amino acids long. Losses at the gene ends were 7 bases for V and 2 bases for J; bases not matched to a gene: 9. From germline, CDR1 is LGHNT and CDR2 FRNRAP. CDR3 in amino acids: CASVFSSGYTDTQYF. In DNA form, the CDR3 reads TGTGCTAGTGTCTTCTCTAGCGGATACACAGATACGCAGTATTTT.

V and J are TRBV27 and TRBJ2-1, with TRBD2 as a possible D gene (7 bases). Trimming took off 10 bases at V and 5 bases at J, with 21 bases between the two ends. Germline V CDR1 and CDR2: MNHEY, SMNVEV (reference sequence). CDR3 length: 15 amino acids. CDR3 protein: CATLLVGGADNEQFF. As DNA, the CDR3 is TGTGCCACCCTCCTTGTGGGGGGGGCCGACAATGAGCAGTTCTTC.

This chain uses TRBV7-2 with TRBJ2-1, with 9 nucleotides matching TRBD2. CDR1 and CDR2 from the germline V gene are SGHTA and FQGNSA. This CDR3 comprises 17 residues. After removal of 2 bases from V and 2 bases from J, the junction contained 7 bases not matched to a gene. The CDR3 reads CASSLLAGGRPYNEQFF. In DNA, the CDR3 is TGTGCCAGCAGCTTACTCGCGGGGGGGCGGCCCTACAATGAGCAGTTCTTC.